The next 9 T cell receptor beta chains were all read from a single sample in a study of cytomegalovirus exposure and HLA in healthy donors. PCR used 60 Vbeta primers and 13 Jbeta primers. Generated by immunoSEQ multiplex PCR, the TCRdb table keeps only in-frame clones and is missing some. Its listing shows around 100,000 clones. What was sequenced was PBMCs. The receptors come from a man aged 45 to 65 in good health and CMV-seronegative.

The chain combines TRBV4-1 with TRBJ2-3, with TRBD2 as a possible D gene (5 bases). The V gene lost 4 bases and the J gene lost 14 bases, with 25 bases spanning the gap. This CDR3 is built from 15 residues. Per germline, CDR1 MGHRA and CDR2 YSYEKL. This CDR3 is CASSPHAATTRESYF. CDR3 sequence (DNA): TGCGCCAGCAGCCCGCACGCAGCGACTACCCGGGAATCGTATTTT.

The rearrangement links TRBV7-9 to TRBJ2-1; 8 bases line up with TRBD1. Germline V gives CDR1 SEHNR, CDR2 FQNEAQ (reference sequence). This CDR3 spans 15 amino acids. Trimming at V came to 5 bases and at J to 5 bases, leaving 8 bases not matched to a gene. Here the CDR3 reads CASSHRTGGDNEQFF. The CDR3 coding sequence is TGTGCCAGCAGCCACCGTACAGGGGGAGACAATGAGCAGTTCTTC.

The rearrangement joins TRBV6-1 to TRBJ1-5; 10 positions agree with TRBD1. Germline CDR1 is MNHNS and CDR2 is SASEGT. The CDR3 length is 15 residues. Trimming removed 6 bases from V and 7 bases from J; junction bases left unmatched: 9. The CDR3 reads CASRIDRGLWQPQHF. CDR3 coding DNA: TGTGCCAGCAGAATCGACAGGGGGCTCTGGCAGCCCCAGCATTTT.

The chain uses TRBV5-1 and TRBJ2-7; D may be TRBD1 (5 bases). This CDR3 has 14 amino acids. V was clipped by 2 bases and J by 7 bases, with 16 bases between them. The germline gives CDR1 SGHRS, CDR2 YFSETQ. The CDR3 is CASSFEAGIEEQYF. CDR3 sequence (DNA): TGCGCCAGCAGCTTTGAGGCAGGGATAGAAGAGCAGTACTTC.

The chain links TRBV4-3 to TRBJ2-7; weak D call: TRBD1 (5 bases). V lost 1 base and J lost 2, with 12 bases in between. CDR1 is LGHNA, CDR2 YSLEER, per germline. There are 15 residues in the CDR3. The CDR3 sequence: CASSQAVSQAYEQYF. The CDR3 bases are TGCGCCAGCAGCCAAGCTGTGTCACAGGCCTACGAGCAGTACTTC.

The CDR3 sequence is CASSAGQGEKLFF. CDR3 DNA: TGTGCCAGCAGCGCCGGACAGGGTGAAAAACTGTTTTTT. The V gene is TRBV9, the J gene TRBJ1-4; 8 nucleotides align to TRBD1. V lost 3 bases, J lost 7 bases, and 2 bases stayed unmatched. This CDR3 region has 13 residues. From germline, CDR1 is SGDLS and CDR2 YYNGEE.

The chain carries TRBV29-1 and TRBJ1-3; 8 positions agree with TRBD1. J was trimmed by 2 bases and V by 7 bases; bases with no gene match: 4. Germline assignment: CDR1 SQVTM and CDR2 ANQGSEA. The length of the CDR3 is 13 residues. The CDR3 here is CSAGGQAGNTIYF. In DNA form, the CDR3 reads TGCAGCGCTGGGGGACAGGCTGGAAACACCATATATTTT.

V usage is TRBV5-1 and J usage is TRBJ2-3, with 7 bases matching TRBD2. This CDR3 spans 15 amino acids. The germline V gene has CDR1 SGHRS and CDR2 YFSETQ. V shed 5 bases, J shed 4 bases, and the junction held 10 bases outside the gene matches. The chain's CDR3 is CASRLAASGADTQYF. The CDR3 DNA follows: TGCGCCAGCAGGCTGGCGGCTAGCGGTGCAGATACGCAGTATTTT.

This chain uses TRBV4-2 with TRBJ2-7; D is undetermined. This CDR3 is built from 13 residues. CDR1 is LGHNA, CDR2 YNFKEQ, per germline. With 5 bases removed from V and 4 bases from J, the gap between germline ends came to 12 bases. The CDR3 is CASSSGLLYEQYF. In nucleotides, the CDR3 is TGTGCCAGCAGCTCGGGTCTCCTATACGAGCAGTACTTC.